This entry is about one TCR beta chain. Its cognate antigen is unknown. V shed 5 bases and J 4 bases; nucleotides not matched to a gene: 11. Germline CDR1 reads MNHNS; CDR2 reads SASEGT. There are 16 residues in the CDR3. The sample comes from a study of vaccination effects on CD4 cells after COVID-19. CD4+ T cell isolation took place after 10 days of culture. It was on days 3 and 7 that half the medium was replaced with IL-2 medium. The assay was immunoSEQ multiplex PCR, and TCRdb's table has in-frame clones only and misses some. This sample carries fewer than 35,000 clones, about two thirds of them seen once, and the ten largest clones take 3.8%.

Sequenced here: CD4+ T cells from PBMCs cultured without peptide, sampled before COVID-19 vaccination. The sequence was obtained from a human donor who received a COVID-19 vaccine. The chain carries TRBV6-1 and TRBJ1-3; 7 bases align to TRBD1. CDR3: CASSQDRAPPGNTIYF. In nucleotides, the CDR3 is TGTGCCAGCAGTCAAGACAGGGCCCCTCCCGGAAACACCATATATTTT.